Shown below are 13 T cell receptor beta chains from a single sample sequenced in a study of T cells in Graves' hyperthyroidism and ophthalmopathy. Amplification of TCR beta CDR3 regions was performed using RNA transcripts as template. TCR CDR3 underwent first-round RT-PCR with the HTBI primer set. From the multiplex PCR reads, TCRdb called clonotypes with MiXCR, one entry per CDR3 protein. The sample has approximately 640,000 distinct CDR3 sequences; roughly 15% are singletons. Sequenced sample: blood. The receptors shown here come from a woman aged 25 to 45 with Graves' hyperthyroidism.

This clonotype was seen many times. J is TRBJ2-3 and V is TRBV18; 11 bases fit TRBD2. With V trimmed by 2 bases and J by 0 bases, 1 base remained unmatched. Looked up from germline, CDR1 is KGHSH and CDR2 is LQKENI. This CDR3 is built from 16 residues. CDR3 sequence reads: CASSPWTSGSTDTQYF. The CDR3 DNA reads TGTGCCAGCTCACCATGGACTAGCGGGAGCACAGATACGCAGTATTTT.

This clonotype showed up many times. The chain employs TRBV15 and TRBJ1-1; D call uncertain. V dropped 5 bases and J dropped 0 bases, with 13 bases sitting between them. Germline V gene sequence: CDR1 LNHNV, CDR2 YYDKDF (reference sequence). The CDR3 extends over 15 amino acids. CDR3 sequence: CATSHPRTVNTEAFF. CDR3 sequence (DNA): TGTGCCACCAGCCATCCTAGGACGGTGAACACTGAAGCTTTCTTT.

This clonotype was found a few times. The chain has TRBV18 and TRBJ1-2; TRBD1 is a possible D gene (6 bases). CDR1 and CDR2 from the germline V gene are KGHSH and LQKENI. V was pared by 5 bases and J by 6 bases, with 13 bases between. The CDR3 has 13 amino acids. The CDR3 DNA reads TGTGCCAGCTCAGGCTGGAAGGGGGATGGCTACACCTTC. Residues: CASSGWKGDGYTF.

This clonotype was counted a few times. V usage is TRBV20-1 and J usage is TRBJ2-7; a weak D match, TRBD2 (5 bases). Trimming pared 3 bases from V and 2 bases from J, leaving 14 bases between. There are 14 residues in the CDR3. The germline gives CDR1 DFQATT, CDR2 SNEGSKA (reference sequence). As DNA, the CDR3 is TGCAGTGCTAGCCGAACCGGGATCCCCTACGAGCAGTACTTC. It is translated as CSASRTGIPYEQYF.

This clonotype occurred many times. This sequence joins TRBV12-3 or TRBV12-4 and TRBJ2-5, with 11 bases matching TRBD2. V dropped 7 bases and J dropped 2; count of bases not matched to a gene: 3. This CDR3 comprises 14 residues. The CDR3 spells CASTRTSGQETQYF. As DNA, the CDR3 is TGTGCCAGCACAAGGACTAGCGGGCAAGAGACCCAGTACTTC.

The chain combines TRBV7-9 with TRBJ2-7; D is unclear. Germline assignment: CDR1 SEHNR and CDR2 FQNEAQ (reference sequence). With 2 bases removed from V and 5 bases from J, the gap between germline ends came to 13 bases. The CDR3 has 14 amino acids. This CDR3 reads CASSLTLGMDEQYF. For the CDR3, the DNA is TGTGCCAGCAGCTTAACGTTGGGGATGGACGAGCAGTACTTC.

This sequence joins TRBV27 and TRBJ2-1; the match to TRBD2 covers 10 bases. Germline V gives CDR1 MNHEY, CDR2 SMNVEV (reference sequence). After removal of 1 base from V and 5 bases from J, the junction contained 5 bases not matched to a gene. There are 16 residues in the CDR3. The CDR3 nucleotides are TGTGCCAGCAGTTTATACGGACTAGCGGAACACAATGAGCAGTTCTTC. Its protein product is CASSLYGLAEHNEQFF.

The chain combines TRBV9 with TRBJ2-2; a weak D match, TRBD1 (5 bases). Trimming stripped 0 bases from V and 3 bases from J, with 12 bases between. This CDR3 is built from 16 residues. CDR1 is SGDLS, CDR2 YYNGEE, per germline. DNA of the CDR3: TGTGCCAGCAGCGTAGGGGGCTCCCTATACACCGGGGAGCTGTTTTTT. This translates into CASSVGGSLYTGELFF.

This rearrangement joins TRBV11-2 to TRBJ2-5; D might be TRBD1 or TRBD2, each matching 6 bases. The CDR3 runs 14 residues. With 3 bases removed from V and 5 bases from J, the gap between germline ends came to 13 bases. Germline-derived CDR1 and CDR2 are SGHAT and FQNNGV. This chain's CDR3 is CASSFMGGGETQYF. The CDR3 DNA reads as TGTGCCAGCAGCTTTATGGGGGGCGGGGAGACCCAGTACTTC.

This clonotype was seen at least ten times. The chain links TRBV6-1 to TRBJ2-7; 9 nucleotides line up with TRBD1. Germline V CDR1 and CDR2: MNHNS, SASEGT. There are 15 residues in the CDR3. V gave up 4 bases and J gave up 2 bases; unmatched junction bases: 6. The CDR3 DNA sequence: TGTGCCAGCAGTGTCGGCGGGACAGGGACCTACGAGCAGTACTTC. It specifies CASSVGGTGTYEQYF.

For this clonotype: A read error may be the cause here, since a much bigger clone is one base away. The rearrangement links TRBV3-1 to TRBJ2-7; a weak D match, TRBD2 (5 bases). CDR3 length equals 15 residues. Germline CDR1 is LGHDT and CDR2 is YNNKEL (reference sequence). CDR3 amino acids: CASSQDSVSSCEQYF. DNA of the CDR3: TGTGCCAGCAGCCAAGATAGCGTGAGCTCCTGCGAGCAGTACTTC.

A few counts support this clonotype. This chain links TRBV7-9 with TRBJ1-6; D is uncertain. The V and J ends lost 2 bases and 9 bases respectively, with 5 bases between them. CDR1 is SEHNR, CDR2 FQNEAQ, per germline (reference sequence). This CDR3 is built from 12 residues. The CDR3 sequence: CASSLPLSPLHF. The CDR3 region has the DNA TGTGCCAGCAGCTTACCGCTTTCACCCCTCCACTTT.

This clonotype was counted between two and nine times. The V gene is TRBV18, the J gene TRBJ2-7, with 10 positions matching TRBD1. This CDR3 contains 15 residues. Germline V gene sequence: CDR1 KGHSH, CDR2 LQKENI. Losses at the gene ends were 3 bases for V and 3 bases for J; bases not matched to a gene: 5. Here the CDR3 reads CASSPDRGLGYEQYF. The CDR3 DNA follows: TGTGCCAGCTCACCCGACAGGGGGCTTGGCTACGAGCAGTACTTC.